A selection of T cell receptor beta chains follows, all from one sample in a study of shared clonotypes between healthy human individuals. Sequencing used immunoSEQ multiplex PCR; TCRdb keeps in-frame clones, though not all of them. This table holds hundreds of thousands of clones, 90% to 98% found once. Sequencing was done on a sample of naive CD8+ T cells sorted from blood. The receptors were gathered from a man aged 25 to 40 in good health. Each CDR3 is given without its conserved first and last residue. Each record gives: V gene, J gene, CDR3 protein.

V gene: TRBV6-5; J gene: TRBJ1-1; CDR3 protein: ASSPGLGNTEAF
V gene: TRBV5-1; J gene: TRBJ1-1; CDR3 protein: ASSLGQGTTEAF
V gene: TRBV7-9; J gene: TRBJ2-4; CDR3 protein: ASSSSSVAKNIQY
V gene: TRBV27; J gene: TRBJ1-5; CDR3 protein: ASSPDLGYQPQH
V gene: TRBV11-2; J gene: TRBJ2-1; CDR3 protein: ASSFVSGGSYNEQF
V gene: TRBV5-4; J gene: TRBJ2-7; CDR3 protein: ASSGGQGGEQY
V gene: TRBV7-9; J gene: TRBJ1-3; CDR3 protein: ASSPTGVGNTIY
V gene: TRBV9; J gene: TRBJ2-7; CDR3 protein: ASSDRVGEQY
V gene: TRBV6-5; J gene: TRBJ1-3; CDR3 protein: ASSYSNQNSGNTIY
V gene: TRBV9; J gene: TRBJ1-1; CDR3 protein: ASSPSGGQRFMNTEAF
V gene: TRBV4-1; J gene: TRBJ1-2; CDR3 protein: ASSQVLGARGYT
V gene: TRBV19; J gene: TRBJ2-5; CDR3 protein: ASSIRGWETQY
V gene: TRBV14; J gene: -; CDR3 protein: ASSQEPVSYEQY
V gene: TRBV7-8; J gene: TRBJ1-1; CDR3 protein: ASLRENTEAF
V gene: TRBV29-1; J gene: TRBJ2-1; CDR3 protein: SVEDLGSGKNEQF
V gene: TRBV7-2; J gene: TRBJ2-7; CDR3 protein: ASSLARVIAGLDEQY
V gene: TRBV7-9; J gene: TRBJ2-7; CDR3 protein: ASSLNEGRHSYEQY
V gene: TRBV6-6; J gene: TRBJ1-2; CDR3 protein: ASSRLRTETTYGYT
V gene: TRBV10-3; J gene: TRBJ2-1; CDR3 protein: AISELDRGYYNEQF
V gene: TRBV21-1; J gene: TRBJ2-2; CDR3 protein: ASSKAPPRLAGARAGELF
V gene: TRBV28; J gene: TRBJ2-7; CDR3 protein: ASIPLASRYEQY
V gene: TRBV29-1; J gene: TRBJ2-1; CDR3 protein: SGIFLGGEQF
V gene: TRBV4-3; J gene: TRBJ2-7; CDR3 protein: ASSQERSSYEQY
V gene: TRBV28; J gene: TRBJ2-1; CDR3 protein: ASSLAASYNEQF
V gene: TRBV21-1; J gene: TRBJ2-5; CDR3 protein: ASSPRYQETQY
V gene: TRBV30; J gene: TRBJ1-2; CDR3 protein: AWSTGQGYGYT
V gene: TRBV19; J gene: TRBJ2-7; CDR3 protein: ASSGTRAGETYEQY
V gene: TRBV10-3; J gene: TRBJ2-7; CDR3 protein: AISGPGQGAGEQY
V gene: TRBV4-3; J gene: TRBJ2-7; CDR3 protein: ASSQAWGGVSYEQY
V gene: TRBV19; J gene: TRBJ2-7; CDR3 protein: ASSYPGSYYEQY
V gene: TRBV7-3; J gene: TRBJ1-2; CDR3 protein: ASSLSRQGNYGYT
V gene: TRBV5-1; J gene: TRBJ2-7; CDR3 protein: ASSLVADYYEQY
V gene: TRBV2; J gene: TRBJ2-1; CDR3 protein: ASSEEWGSSYNEQF
V gene: TRBV7-6; J gene: TRBJ2-1; CDR3 protein: ASSLDISGSSYNEQF
V gene: TRBV7-9; J gene: TRBJ2-7; CDR3 protein: ASSFLGSGIYEQY
V gene: TRBV7-9; J gene: TRBJ2-7; CDR3 protein: ASSQPLGMDYEQY
V gene: TRBV5-1; J gene: TRBJ1-4; CDR3 protein: ASSLGDLTGPSGLSEKLF
V gene: TRBV2; J gene: TRBJ2-7; CDR3 protein: ASRGSSPYEQY
V gene: TRBV27; J gene: TRBJ2-1; CDR3 protein: ASSFRDEQF
V gene: TRBV27; J gene: TRBJ2-2; CDR3 protein: ASSHFSTGGGELF
V gene: TRBV6-5; J gene: TRBJ2-5; CDR3 protein: ASRRTSGSETQY
V gene: TRBV6-1; J gene: TRBJ1-5; CDR3 protein: ASSEVGSNQPQH
V gene: TRBV6-5; J gene: TRBJ2-1; CDR3 protein: ASSPGPNNEQF
V gene: TRBV9; J gene: TRBJ2-7; CDR3 protein: ASSGGTPGQATYEQY
V gene: TRBV25-1; J gene: TRBJ1-4; CDR3 protein: ASSELGLGEKLF
V gene: TRBV27; J gene: TRBJ2-7; CDR3 protein: ASSWLAGGPRSYEQY
V gene: TRBV7-9; J gene: TRBJ2-1; CDR3 protein: ASSLGPVTYNEQF
V gene: TRBV5-6; J gene: TRBJ2-5; CDR3 protein: ASSLLGGGDQETQY
V gene: TRBV6-5; J gene: TRBJ2-3; CDR3 protein: ASSYQQGRTDTQY
V gene: TRBV4-3; J gene: TRBJ2-6; CDR3 protein: ASSQVTGANVLT
V gene: TRBV4-1; J gene: TRBJ2-7; CDR3 protein: ASSQGVSAWRNEQY
V gene: TRBV6-5; J gene: TRBJ2-7; CDR3 protein: ASSSLGGRDYEQY
V gene: TRBV2; J gene: TRBJ2-7; CDR3 protein: ASSESGEQY
V gene: TRBV30; J gene: TRBJ2-3; CDR3 protein: AWSEGSSSTDTQY
V gene: TRBV6-1; J gene: TRBJ1-5; CDR3 protein: ASSRGQGGQPQH
V gene: TRBV4-1; J gene: TRBJ1-2; CDR3 protein: ASSQDLAGTPFYGYT
V gene: TRBV19; J gene: TRBJ2-7; CDR3 protein: ASSEGIAGVYEQY
V gene: TRBV6-5; J gene: TRBJ1-1; CDR3 protein: ASSYSAGLNTEAF